The present T cell receptor beta chain was sequenced within a study of T cell changes during pregnancy in multiple sclerosis. TCRdb's table, derived via immunoSEQ multiplex PCR, lists solely in-frame clones and lacks some. Of approximately 40,000 clones listed, 80% to 95% are singletons. The origin of this receptor is a female donor with multiple sclerosis, enrolled in a pregnancy study. Sequencing used CD4+ T cells from peripheral blood mononuclear cells, obtained before pregnancy.

The CDR3 here is CASRAGQGAAGANVLTF. Here the CDR3 DNA reads TGTGCCAGCAGAGCGGGACAGGGGGCGGCGGGGGCCAACGTCCTGACTTTC. The chain links TRBV2 to TRBJ2-6, with TRBD1 identical over 12 bases. The CDR3 extends over 17 amino acids. The junction had 7 bases not matched to a gene; V was cut back by 6 bases and J by 4 bases. Germline-derived CDR1 and CDR2 are SNHLY and FYNNEI.